Each of the 22 T cell receptor beta chains below was sequenced from the same sample in a study of blood T cell repertoires in COVID-19. The data were produced by immunoSEQ multiplex PCR, yet TCRdb's version contains in-frame clones alone and is incomplete. The table lists about 62,000 clones, approximately 92% of them singletons. Material: peripheral blood. The source is a human donor in a cohort sampled during active COVID-19.

J is TRBJ2-1 and V is TRBV20-1, with D possibly being TRBD2 (6 bases). The V gene lost 3 bases and the J gene lost 0 bases, with 9 bases spanning the gap. From germline, CDR1 is DFQATT and CDR2 SNEGSKA (reference sequence). CDR3 length equals 14 residues. As DNA, the CDR3 is TGCAGTGCTAGTGTGACTAGCTCCTACAATGAGCAGTTCTTC. This codes for CSASVTSSYNEQFF.

The CDR3 DNA reads TGTGCCAGCAGCTTTAACGGGGGGCAGACTGAAGCTTTCTTT. Translating it yields CASSFNGGQTEAFF. The rearrangement uses TRBV11-2 and TRBJ1-1, with D tentatively TRBD1 (6 bases). This CDR3 has 14 residues. V was shortened by 3 bases and J by 5 bases, with 13 bases between the two germline ends. Germline CDR1 and CDR2: SGHAT and FQNNGV. The full variable domain, rest sourced from reference TRBV11-2 and TRBJ1-1, is EAGVAQSPRYKIIEKRQSVAFWCNPISGHATLYWYQQILGQGPKLLIQFQNNGVVDDSQLPKDRFSAERLKGVDSTLKIQPAKLEDSAVYLCASSFNGGQTEAFFGQGTRLTVV.

This clone was seen just once. V and J are TRBV3-1 (or the pseudogene TRBV3-2) and TRBJ2-1; TRBD2 matches 11 bases. CDR1 LGHDT and CDR2 YNNKEL come from the germline V gene (reference sequence). With V trimmed by 3 bases and J by 4 bases, 2 bases remained unmatched. The CDR3 sequence is 15 residues long. In nucleotides, the CDR3 is TGTGCCAGCAGCCACCCTAGCGGGGGGTACAATGAGCAGTTCTTC. Its translation: CASSHPSGGYNEQFF.

Only one count was recorded for this clone. The V gene is TRBV29-1, the J gene TRBJ1-1; 7 nucleotides match TRBD1. V lost 7 bases to trimming and J lost 0 bases; unmatched junction nucleotides: 5. CDR3 size: 13 residues. Germline loops: CDR1 SQVTM, CDR2 ANQGSEA. This CDR3 reads CSGGDRVNTEAFF. The CDR3 DNA follows: TGCAGCGGAGGTGACAGGGTGAACACTGAAGCTTTCTTT.

The V call is TRBV11-3, the J call TRBJ1-6, with D maybe TRBD1 (5 bases). This CDR3 is 13 amino acids long. Germline V CDR1 and CDR2: SGHNT, YENEEA. The germline V and J ends were trimmed by 4 bases and 10 bases, with 11 bases remaining between them. The CDR3: CASSWGGDSPLHF. The CDR3, as DNA: TGTGCCAGCAGCTGGGGGGGGGACTCACCCCTCCACTTT. The full variable domain, in which reference TRBV11-3 and TRBJ1-6 provide the parts outside the CDR3, is EAGVVQSPRYKIIEKKQPVAFWCNPISGHNTLYWYLQNLGQGPELLIRYENEEAVDDSQLPKDRFSAERLKGVDSTLKIQPAELGDSAVYLCASSWGGDSPLHFGNGTRLTVT.

CDR3 sequence: CASSSAQNNQPQHF. The CDR3 DNA reads as TGTGCCAGTAGCTCTGCACAGAACAATCAGCCCCAGCATTTT. The chain recombines TRBV19 with TRBJ1-5; D remains ambiguous. The length of the CDR3 is 14 residues. In germline, CDR1 is LNHDA, CDR2 SQIVND (reference sequence). Between the trimmed V and J ends, which lost 6 bases and 3 bases, there was a span of 12 bases.

The J gene is TRBJ2-1, the V gene TRBV19; D is perhaps TRBD2 (6 bases). The CDR3 runs to 11 residues. V was shortened by 7 bases and J by 9 bases, with 10 bases between the two germline ends. The germline V gene encodes CDR1 LNHDA and CDR2 SQIVND (reference sequence). Here the CDR3 reads CASKAGREQFF. The CDR3 nucleotides read TGTGCCAGTAAGGCGGGACGTGAGCAGTTCTTC.

The chain uses TRBV7-6 and TRBJ2-3; 8 bases line up with TRBD2. J lost 0 bases, V lost 3 bases, and 5 bases had no gene match. CDR3 length: 16 amino acids. Looked up from germline, CDR1 is SGHVS and CDR2 is FNYEAQ. CDR3 in DNA: TGTGCCAGCAGCTTTAGCCCGGGGGGGAGCACAGATACGCAGTATTTT. This gives the protein CASSFSPGGSTDTQYF.

The chain employs TRBV9 and TRBJ2-7; TRBD2 matches at 11 bases. The CDR3 contains 15 residues. The trim removed 3 bases at V and 2 bases at J, leaving 4 bases unmatched. Germline lookup yields CDR1 SGDLS and CDR2 YYNGEE. CDR3 nucleotide sequence: TGTGCCAGCAGCGAACTAGCGGGGGACCCCTACGAGCAGTACTTC. Its translation: CASSELAGDPYEQYF.

This clone appeared once. The V gene is TRBV3-1 (or the pseudogene TRBV3-2), the J gene TRBJ1-2; 10 positions match TRBD1. CDR3 length: 16 amino acids. Germline loops: CDR1 LGHDT, CDR2 YNNKEL (reference sequence). V lost 0 bases, J lost 3 bases, and 4 bases stayed unmatched. CDR3 sequence reads: CASSQDGQGEDYGYTF. The CDR3 nucleotides read TGTGCCAGCAGCCAAGATGGACAGGGGGAAGACTATGGCTACACCTTC.

This chain connects TRBV2 to TRBJ2-3, with D perhaps matching TRBD2 (7 bases). The CDR3 runs to 15 residues. CDR1 SNHLY and CDR2 FYNNEI come from the germline V gene. V was cut by 4 bases and J by 5 bases, with 16 bases left in between. The CDR3: CASSVGGGLGDTQYF. DNA for the CDR3: TGTGCCAGCAGTGTCGGCGGGGGCCTCGGAGATACGCAGTATTTT.

CDR3 in DNA: TGTGCCAGCTCACGAGACAGGTGGGAACAGCCCCAGCATTTT. Amino acids: CASSRDRWEQPQHF. This chain links TRBV18 with TRBJ1-5; perhaps TRBD1 as D (6 bases). Trimming stripped 4 bases from V and 7 bases from J, with 14 bases between. Germline CDR1 and CDR2: KGHSH and LQKENI. This CDR3 region has 14 residues.

This clone was observed once. This chain joins TRBV20-1 and TRBJ2-3, with TRBD2 identical over 9 bases. CDR3 length equals 16 residues. V lost 3 bases to trimming and J lost 3 bases; unmatched junction nucleotides: 10. Germline V gene lookup returns CDR1 DFQATT and CDR2 SNEGSKA (reference sequence). DNA for the CDR3: TGCAGTGCTAGTTCCCCAGCGGGGGGTTTAACAGATACGCAGTATTTT. This codes for CSASSPAGGLTDTQYF.

J is TRBJ2-7 and V is TRBV15; D is unresolved. The germline CDR1 and CDR2 sequences are LNHNV and YYDKDF (reference sequence). Trimming removed 0 bases from V and 3 bases from J, with 6 bases in between. This CDR3 region has 13 residues. The CDR3 nucleotides read TGTGCCACCAGCAGAGATTGGAGCTACGAGCAGTACTTC. Its protein is CATSRDWSYEQYF.

The chain uses TRBV19 and TRBJ1-2; weak D call: TRBD1 (6 bases). The CDR3 has 13 amino acids. The V gene lost 7 bases and the J gene lost 4 bases, with 13 bases spanning the gap. The germline CDR1 and CDR2 sequences are LNHDA and SQIVND (reference sequence). DNA of the CDR3: TGTGCCAGTACCCTGGACAGTCGCTATGGCTACACCTTC. It yields the protein CASTLDSRYGYTF.

The gene calls are TRBV2 and TRBJ2-3; maybe TRBD2 (5 bases). Germline loops: CDR1 SNHLY, CDR2 FYNNEI. The CDR3 totals 14 residues. V shed 8 bases and J shed 2 bases, with 14 bases lying between them. As DNA, the CDR3 is TGTGCCAGCCGAAGCGGAAAAAACACAGATACGCAGTATTTT. Protein product: CASRSGKNTDTQYF.

The chain has TRBV3-1 (or the pseudogene TRBV3-2) and TRBJ1-6; 10 nucleotides align to TRBD1. The CDR3 totals 16 residues. Germline V gives CDR1 LGHDT, CDR2 YNNKEL (reference sequence). Losses at the gene ends were 3 bases for V and 6 bases for J; bases not matched to a gene: 5. CDR3 sequence (DNA): TGTGCCAGCAGCCATCTTGGGACAGGGGTTAATTCACCCCTCCACTTT. This sequence encodes CASSHLGTGVNSPLHF.

The chain is built from TRBV27 and TRBJ2-7, with 9 positions matching TRBD2. After removal of 3 bases from V and 6 bases from J, the junction contained 12 bases not matched to a gene. The CDR3 totals 16 residues. Germline V gives CDR1 MNHEY, CDR2 SMNVEV (reference sequence). The CDR3 nucleotides are TGTGCCAGCAGTTTGGGCACGGCGGGAGGGCCCGGCGAGCAGTACTTC. As protein: CASSLGTAGGPGEQYF.

The chain employs TRBV6-4 and TRBJ1-6; 8 bases are a match to TRBD1. V gave up 6 bases and J gave up 5 bases; unmatched junction bases: 3. CDR1 and CDR2 (germline): MRHNA, SNTAGT. There are 14 residues in the CDR3. The DNA for the CDR3 is TGTGCCAGCAGGATGACAGGGGATAATTCACCCCTCCACTTT. Translation: CASRMTGDNSPLHF.

The rearrangement links TRBV5-8 to TRBJ1-1; maybe TRBD1 (5 bases). Per the germline V gene, CDR1 is SGHTS and CDR2 is YDEGEE. With 0 bases removed from V and 3 bases from J, the gap between germline ends came to 12 bases. This CDR3 comprises 15 residues. The CDR3 DNA reads as TGTGCCAGCAGCTTGGGACAGCCGCCCGACACTGAAGCTTTCTTT. This translates into CASSLGQPPDTEAFF.

The V and J genes are TRBV4-1 and TRBJ1-1; D might be TRBD1 (5 bases). The germline gives CDR1 MGHRA, CDR2 YSYEKL. V shed 4 bases and J shed 3 bases, with 12 bases lying between them. The CDR3 is 14 residues long. As DNA, the CDR3 is TGCGCCAGCAGCCGGCTGCGGGGGGACACTGAAGCTTTCTTT. Translated: CASSRLRGDTEAFF.

The chain employs TRBV7-2 and TRBJ1-3; no clear D gene. Germline V gives CDR1 SGHTA, CDR2 FQGNSA. This CDR3 has 19 residues. V was shortened by 5 bases and J by 2 bases, with 25 bases between the two germline ends. CDR3 sequence: CASSLKSFLRVTPGNTIYF. The DNA for the CDR3 is TGTGCCAGCAGCCTTAAATCCTTCCTTCGGGTGACTCCTGGAAACACCATATATTTT.